Sequencing of this T cell receptor (beta chain) was carried out in a study of glioma-infiltrating T cells after dendritic cell vaccination (TCRdb year 2016). About the full investigation: A cohort of 15 glioblastoma patients from Phase I and II dendritic cell vaccination trials was included, of whom 9 were newly diagnosed and 6 had recurrent disease. Between the early 2000s and the early 2010s, patients were given autologous tumor lysate-pulsed dendritic cell vaccination. The vaccine was prepared from monocyte-derived dendritic cells that were cultured for around 7 days with IL-4 and GM-CSF and then pulsed overnight with autologous tumor lysate. Three intradermal dendritic cell vaccine injections were administered to patients at biweekly intervals in the arm below the axilla. Deep sequencing of TCR beta CDR3 regions was used to quantify tumor-infiltrating lymphocyte content and compare tumor and blood repertoires in dendritic cell-vaccinated glioblastoma patients. TCR sequencing metrics, including TIL content and tumor-blood repertoire overlap, were correlated with survival after dendritic cell vaccination.

Via the germline V gene, CDR1 is LGHNA and CDR2 YNFKEQ. The germline V and J ends show losses of 1 base and 4 bases respectively, and no gene match explains 5 bases of the junction. Counted from cysteine to phenylalanine, this CDR3 has 15 amino acids. The entry retains the CDR3 DNA only, 45 bases that are in frame from base 1. In the paper's terms, the time point label means: after dendritic cell vaccination, including at tumor progression/relapse. Selection of patients required sufficient residual fresh-frozen tumor tissue and over two years of available survival data. Molecular status otherwise varied across the glioblastoma patients, but none of them carried an isocitrate dehydrogenase mutation. PBMC were collected before vaccination, two weeks after the third vaccination, and at tumor progression if progression occurred. The Qiagen DNeasy Blood extraction Kit was used to extract genomic DNA. The immunoSEQ assay amplified TCRB CDR3 regions from approximately 2 micrograms of genomic DNA, or from all available DNA when less than that amount was available. The multiplex PCR employed 60 forward primers targeting TCR V beta segments and 13 reverse primers targeting J beta segments. To estimate the number of reads per starting template, synthetic control templates were added to each sample at limiting dilution. Sequencing produced 87 bp reads on the Illumina HiSeq System. The study's own analysis went as follows. To remove PCR and sequencing errors, closely related sequences were merged with a nearest neighbor algorithm. TCR overlap was measured as the percentage of unique tumor TCR beta sequences also present in the same patient's peripheral blood. Sourced from immuneACCESS, this table was stored by TCRdb with only in-frame sequences that have V and J called. A share of the clones is absent; for the studies checked, an unresolved V gene accounts for under half, and the remainder has no known explanation. Clone size and V and J calls were adopted from that table, with D and trimming inferred from the DNA. Within this sample are roughly 100,000 clones, with roughly 80% of them counted one time only. In total, the top ten clones hold 6% to 8% of the sample.

On this clone: It lacks a known antigen. Per-nucleotide qualities are absent, and no much larger clonotype sits a single base away.

Here is what the overall study found, with its caveats: Longer time to progression and overall survival after dendritic cell vaccination were predicted by higher estimated pretreatment TIL content. The cohort was small and heterogeneous, with few patients having full blood and tumor sets and even fewer initial-recurrent tumor pairs. The TCR overlap response model with three groups was called speculative and said to need prospective validation. No direct relationship between TCR clonality and survival was found, suggesting that a diverse polyclonal response may matter.

This receptor was identified in a human donor with glioblastoma. The chain links TRBV4-2 with TRBJ2-5; TRBD1 aligns with 8 central bases. Source: blood, taken after dendritic cell vaccination. The CDR3 protein sequence reads: CASSQGTGIAETQYF. The DNA is TGTGCCAGCAGCCAAGGGACAGGGATAGCAGAGACCCAGTACTTC.